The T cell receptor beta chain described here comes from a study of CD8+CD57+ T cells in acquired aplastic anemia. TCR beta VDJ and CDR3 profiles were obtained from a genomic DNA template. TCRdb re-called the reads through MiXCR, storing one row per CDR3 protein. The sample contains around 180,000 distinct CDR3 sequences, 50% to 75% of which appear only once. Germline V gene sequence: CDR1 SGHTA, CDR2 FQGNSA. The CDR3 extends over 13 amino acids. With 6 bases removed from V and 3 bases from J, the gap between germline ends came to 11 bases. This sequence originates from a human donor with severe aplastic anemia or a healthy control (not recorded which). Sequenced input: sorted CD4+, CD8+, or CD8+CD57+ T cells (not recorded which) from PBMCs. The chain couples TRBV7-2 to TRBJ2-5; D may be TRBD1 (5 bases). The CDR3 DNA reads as TGTGCCAGCAGGAGACCAGGGAAAGAGACCCAGTACTTC. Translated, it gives CASRRPGKETQYF.